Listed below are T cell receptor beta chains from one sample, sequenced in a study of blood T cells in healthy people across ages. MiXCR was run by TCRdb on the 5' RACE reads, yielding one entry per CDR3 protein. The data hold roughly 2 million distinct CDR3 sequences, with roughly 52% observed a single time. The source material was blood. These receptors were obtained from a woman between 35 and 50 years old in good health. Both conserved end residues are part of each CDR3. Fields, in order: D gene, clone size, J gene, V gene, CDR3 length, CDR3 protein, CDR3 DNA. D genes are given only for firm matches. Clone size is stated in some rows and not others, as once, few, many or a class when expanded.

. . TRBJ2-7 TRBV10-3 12 CATRTDSYEQYF TGTGCCACCCGGACGGACTCCTACGAGCAGTACTTC
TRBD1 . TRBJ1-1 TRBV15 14 CATSRDQGVTEAFF TGTGCCACCAGCAGAGATCAGGGGGTCACTGAAGCTTTCTTT
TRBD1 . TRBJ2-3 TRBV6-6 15 CASRRTGVGTDTQYF TGTGCCAGCAGAAGAACAGGGGTAGGCACAGATACGCAGTATTTT
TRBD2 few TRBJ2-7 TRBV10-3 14 CAISEGTSFLEQYF TGTGCCATCAGTGAAGGGACTAGCTTCCTCGAGCAGTACTTC
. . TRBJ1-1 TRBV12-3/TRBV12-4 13 CASSQGQVSEAFF TGTGCCAGCAGCCAAGGACAAGTCTCTGAAGCTTTCTTT
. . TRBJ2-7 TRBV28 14 CASSLNKPNYGQYF TGTGCCAGCAGTTTAAACAAACCCAACTACGGGCAGTACTTC
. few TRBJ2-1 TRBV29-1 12 CSDSSGTTEQFF TGCAGCGACTCGTCAGGGACCACTGAGCAGTTCTTC
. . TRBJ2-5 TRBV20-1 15 CSARDHLAVGETQYF TGCAGTGCTAGAGATCATCTAGCTGTCGGGGAGACCCAGTACTTC
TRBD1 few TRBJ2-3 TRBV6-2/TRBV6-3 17 CASSYERTGGYTDTQYF TGTGCCAGCAGTTACGAGCGGACAGGGGGGTATACAGATACGCAGTATTTT
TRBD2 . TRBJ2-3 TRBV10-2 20 CASSESRTRSGVFRTDTQYF TGCGCCAGCAGTGAGTCTAGGACTAGAAGTGGGGTGTTCCGCACAGATACGCAGTATTTT
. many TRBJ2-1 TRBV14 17 CASSQVGSRTIKNEQFF TGTGCCAGCAGCCAAGTGGGTTCCAGGACAATAAAAAATGAGCAGTTCTTC
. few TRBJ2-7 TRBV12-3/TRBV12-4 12 CASSPGFYEQYF TGTGCCAGCAGTCCAGGCTTCTACGAGCAGTACTTC
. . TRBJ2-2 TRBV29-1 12 CSVEWNTGELFF TGCAGCGTTGAGTGGAACACCGGGGAGCTGTTTTTT
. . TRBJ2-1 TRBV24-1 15 CATSDPREFGDEQFF TGTGCCACCAGTGATCCCCGAGAGTTTGGGGATGAGCAGTTCTTC
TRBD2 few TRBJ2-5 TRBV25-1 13 CASSVAGSETQYF TGTGCCAGCAGTGTAGCGGGGTCGGAGACCCAGTACTTC
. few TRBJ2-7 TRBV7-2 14 CASSGQGGTYEQYF TGTGCCAGCAGCGGTCAGGGAGGCACCTACGAGCAGTACTTC
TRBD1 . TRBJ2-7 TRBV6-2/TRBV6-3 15 CASSYGYRGTYEQYF TGTGCCAGCAGTTATGGTTACAGGGGAACCTACGAGCAGTACTTC
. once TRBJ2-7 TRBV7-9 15 CASSGGAGRRYEQYF TGCGCCAGCAGTGGAGGAGCAGGGAGGCGATACGAGCAGTACTTC
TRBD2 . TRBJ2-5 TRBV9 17 CASSAPTSGGVQETQYF TGTGCCAGCAGCGCCCCCACTAGCGGGGGTGTTCAAGAGACCCAGTACTTC
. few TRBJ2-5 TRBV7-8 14 CASSLAGGKGTQYF TGTGCCAGCAGCTTAGCAGGGGGAAAGGGGACCCAGTACTTC
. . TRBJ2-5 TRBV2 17 CASRKGEGQGDHNEQYF TGTGCCAGCAGGAAGGGGGAGGGGCAGGGGGACCACAATGAGCAGTACTTC
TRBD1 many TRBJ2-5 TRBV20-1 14 CSALRQGKGETQYF TGCAGTGCTTTACGACAGGGGAAAGGAGAGACCCAGTACTTC
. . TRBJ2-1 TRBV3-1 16 CASSQGVDGVYNEQFF TGTGCCAGCAGCCAAGGCGTTGACGGGGTTTACAATGAGCAGTTCTTC
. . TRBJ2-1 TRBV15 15 CATSKQGNTYNEQFF TGTGCCACCAGCAAACAGGGAAATACGTACAATGAGCAGTTCTTC
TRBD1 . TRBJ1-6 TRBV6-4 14 CASSDGTGGSPLHF TGTGCCAGCAGTGACGGGACAGGGGGCTCACCCCTCCACTTT
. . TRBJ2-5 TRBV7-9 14 CASNNRGLQETQYF TGTGCCAGCAACAACCGGGGACTTCAAGAGACCCAGTACTTC
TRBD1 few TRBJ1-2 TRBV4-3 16 CASSQDQDRAPYGYTF TGCGCCAGCAGCCAAGATCAAGACAGGGCCCCCTATGGCTACACCTTC
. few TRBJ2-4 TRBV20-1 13 CSALRVSKNIQYF TGCAGTGCTCTGCGGGTATCCAAAAACATTCAGTACTTC
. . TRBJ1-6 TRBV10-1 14 CACSDQLLNSPLHF TGCGCCTGCAGTGACCAGCTTCTTAATTCACCCCTCCACTTT
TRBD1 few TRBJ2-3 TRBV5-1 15 CASSEPGTGVNTQYF TGCGCCAGCAGCGAACCCGGGACAGGGGTTAATACGCAGTATTTT
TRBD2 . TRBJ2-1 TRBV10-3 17 CAISGRGTGLATDEQFF TGTGCCATCAGCGGTAGGGGGACGGGACTAGCGACGGATGAGCAGTTCTTC
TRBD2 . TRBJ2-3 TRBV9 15 CASSVGLVGTDTQYF TGTGCCAGCAGCGTCGGACTAGTTGGCACAGATACGCAGTATTTT
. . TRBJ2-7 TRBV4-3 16 CASSRALQSSYNEQYF TGCGCCAGCAGCCGGGCCCTTCAGAGCTCCTACAATGAGCAGTACTTC
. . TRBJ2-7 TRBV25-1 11 CASSEGRLQYF TGTGCCAGCAGTGAAGGAAGGCTGCAGTACTTC
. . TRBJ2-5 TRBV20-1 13 CSALVGQQETQYF TGCAGTGCCCTCGTCGGGCAGCAAGAGACCCAGTACTTC
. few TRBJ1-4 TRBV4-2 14 CASSQARGNEKLFF TGTGCCAGCAGCCAAGCTCGGGGGAACGAAAAACTGTTTTTT
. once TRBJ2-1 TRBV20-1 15 CSATSPGEAHNEQFF TGCAGTGCTACCTCTCCGGGAGAGGCCCACAATGAGCAGTTCTTC
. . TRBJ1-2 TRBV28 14 CASSAQRRIHGYTF TGTGCCAGCAGTGCCCAACGTCGGATACATGGCTACACCTTC
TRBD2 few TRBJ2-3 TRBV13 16 CASSSTSTSESDTQYF TGTGCCAGCAGCTCAACCTCGACTAGCGAATCCGATACGCAGTATTTT
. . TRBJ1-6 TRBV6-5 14 CASTRQAYNSPLHF TGTGCCAGCACCAGACAGGCCTATAATTCACCCCTCCACTTT
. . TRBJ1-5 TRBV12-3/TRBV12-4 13 CASILYGNQPQHF TGTGCCAGCATTTTGTACGGCAATCAGCCCCAGCATTTT
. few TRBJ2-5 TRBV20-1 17 CSAAPRGKGIVGETQYF TGCAGTGCCGCACCCCGAGGGAAGGGTATAGTGGGAGAGACCCAGTACTTC
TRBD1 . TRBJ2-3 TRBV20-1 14 CSAYTGVGTDTQYF TGCAGTGCTTACACAGGGGTCGGCACAGATACGCAGTATTTT
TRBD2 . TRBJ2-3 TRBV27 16 CASSFGEAGVTDTQYF TGTGCCAGCAGTTTCGGAGAAGCGGGGGTCACAGATACGCAGTATTTT
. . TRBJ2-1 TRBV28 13 CASSLRGDPEQFF TGTGCCAGCAGTTTAAGGGGGGATCCTGAGCAGTTCTTC
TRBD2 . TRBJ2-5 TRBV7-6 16 CASSLRGGGAGKTQYF TGTGCCAGCAGCTTAAGGGGCGGGGGGGCAGGAAAGACCCAGTACTTC
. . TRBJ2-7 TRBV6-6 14 CASGYGPGWSEQYF TGTGCCAGCGGTTACGGCCCAGGCTGGTCCGAGCAGTACTTC
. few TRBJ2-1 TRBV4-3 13 CASSRYQGLEQFF TGCGCCAGCAGCCGGTACCAGGGGTTGGAGCAGTTCTTC